The 15 T cell receptor beta chains below come from one sample, sequenced in a study of Ad26.COV2.S vaccination and SARS-CoV-2 variants. Repertoires were generated with immunoSEQ multiplex PCR, while TCRdb's copy carries only in-frame clones and drops some. Seen here are about 94,000 clones, 82% observed once, and the top ten hold approximately 15%. The specimen comprised peripheral blood, sampled after recovery from COVID-19. Receptors were obtained from a human donor who had recovered from COVID-19.

V usage is TRBV4-3 and J usage is TRBJ2-3, with 9 bases identical to TRBD2. Unmatched junction bases numbered 12, after V lost 0 bases and J lost 5 bases. CDR1 is LGHNA, CDR2 YSLEER, per germline. There are 18 residues in the CDR3. The CDR3: CASSQDVGGRALLDTQYF. CDR3 DNA sequence: TGCGCCAGCAGCCAAGATGTAGGCGGGAGGGCCCTATTAGATACGCAGTATTTT.

V is TRBV28 and J is TRBJ2-2; 10 bases agree with TRBD1. Germline CDR1 reads MDHEN; CDR2 reads SYDVKM. The CDR3 is 16 amino acids. J lost 2 bases, V lost 6 bases, and 6 bases had no gene match. Written as DNA, the CDR3 is TGTGCCAGCAGATCCGGGACAGGGGCCAACACCGGGGAGCTGTTTTTT. It translates to CASRSGTGANTGELFF.

The DNA for the CDR3 is TGTGCCAGCAGTTACGACAGCCACTCTGGAAACACCATATATTTT. This codes for CASSYDSHSGNTIYF. V gene TRBV2 combines with J gene TRBJ1-3; D is perhaps TRBD1 (5 bases). Trimming shortened V by 5 bases and J by 0 bases, and 11 bases separated the two germline ends. CDR3 length: 15 amino acids. Germline-derived CDR1 and CDR2 are SNHLY and FYNNEI.

This clone appeared a single time. The rearrangement links TRBV25-1 to TRBJ2-1, with a weak D call TRBD2 (6 bases). The CDR3 loop spans 16 amino acids. V was shortened by 2 bases and J by 2 bases, with 13 bases between the two germline ends. CDR1 is MGHDK and CDR2 is SYGVNS in the germline V gene. CDR3 nucleotides: TGTGCCAGCAGTGAAACTCGCGGGACCCCCTACAATGAGCAGTTCTTC. This codes for CASSETRGTPYNEQFF.

The chain has TRBV4-2 and TRBJ1-4; 9 nucleotides align to TRBD1. CDR1 is LGHNA and CDR2 is YNFKEQ in the germline V gene. The CDR3 is 16 amino acids. Losses at the gene ends were 0 bases for V and 8 bases for J; bases not matched to a gene: 7. CDR3 residues: CASSQDGGDREEKLFF. The CDR3 DNA reads as TGTGCCAGCAGCCAAGATGGGGGGGACAGGGAGGAAAAACTGTTTTTT.

This clone was seen only a few times. The CDR3 loop is CASSYRTGSGYNEQFF. The CDR3 nucleotides are TGTGCCAGCAGTTACCGAACCGGTAGCGGATACAATGAGCAGTTCTTC. J is TRBJ2-1 and V is TRBV6-6, with a possible D match to TRBD2 (6 bases). Trimming cost V 2 bases and J 4 bases, with 15 bases left between them. The V gene's germline CDR1 is MNHNY and CDR2 SVGAGI (reference sequence). The CDR3 totals 16 residues.

The chain joins TRBV7-9 to TRBJ2-7; 9 bases agree with TRBD2. V was pared by 6 bases and J by 3 bases, with 9 bases of the junction left unmatched. Germline CDR1 is SEHNR and CDR2 is FQNEAQ (reference sequence). There are 15 residues in the CDR3. Written as DNA, the CDR3 is TGTGCCAGCAGTTCAACGGGACTAGCAGGCTACGAGCAGTACTTC. It codes for CASSSTGLAGYEQYF.

V gene TRBV5-1 combines with J gene TRBJ2-5, with 7 bases matching TRBD2. The ends lost 0 bases at V and 2 bases at J; junction bases unmatched: 1. The CDR3 consists of 14 residues. Per germline, CDR1 SGHRS and CDR2 YFSETQ. CDR3 bases: TGCGCCAGCAGCTTGGGGACTAGGCAAGAGACCCAGTACTTC. Its translation: CASSLGTRQETQYF.

The gene calls are TRBV28 and TRBJ2-3; 7 nucleotides agree with TRBD2. This CDR3 spans 12 amino acids. CDR1 is MDHEN and CDR2 is SYDVKM in the germline V gene. V trimming: 6 bases; J trimming: 7 bases; junction bases outside the gene matches: 4. DNA of the CDR3: TGTGCCAGCAGCCAACTAGCGTATACGCAGTATTTT. It specifies CASSQLAYTQYF.

The genes are TRBV4-3 and TRBJ2-2, with unresolved D. The CDR3 loop spans 14 amino acids. The V gene lost 4 bases and the J gene lost 7 bases, with 13 bases spanning the gap. Germline assignment: CDR1 LGHNA and CDR2 YSLEER. CDR3 in DNA: TGCGCCAGCAGCCTCTCAGTGTATGTCGGGGAGCTGTTTTTT. Translation: CASSLSVYVGELFF.

V is TRBV19 and J is TRBJ1-1; unclear D gene. CDR1 and CDR2 from the germline V gene are LNHDA and SQIVND (reference sequence). Deletions cut 1 base from V and 5 bases from J, with 8 bases between. The CDR3 covers 13 residues. This CDR3 is CASSIAVYTEAFF. Written as DNA, the CDR3 is TGTGCCAGTAGTATAGCAGTTTATACTGAAGCTTTCTTT. The complete variable domain, with remaining parts taken from reference TRBV19 and TRBJ1-1, reads DGGITQSPKYLFRKEGQNVTLSCEQNLNHDAMYWYRQDPGQGLRLIYYSQIVNDFQKGDIAEGYSVSREKKESFPLTVTSAQKNPTAFYLCASSIAVYTEAFFGQGTRLTVV.

The chain has TRBV3-1 (or the pseudogene TRBV3-2) and TRBJ2-3; D remains unclear. This CDR3 has 16 amino acids. The germline V and J ends were trimmed by 0 bases and 2 bases, with 12 bases remaining between them. The germline gives CDR1 LGHDT, CDR2 YNNKEL (reference sequence). Here the CDR3 reads CASSQDIGGPTDTQYF. The CDR3 DNA reads as TGTGCCAGCAGCCAAGATATCGGCGGTCCCACAGATACGCAGTATTTT.

The chain joins TRBV27 to TRBJ1-5; D might be TRBD1 (5 bases). This CDR3 has 22 residues. Germline V gives CDR1 MNHEY, CDR2 SMNVEV (reference sequence). V lost 5 bases, J lost 0 bases, and 32 bases lay in between. CDR3 bases: TGTGCCAGCAGTCCGACCGGGACCGAGACGTCACCCCAGCAATATAGCAATCAGCCCCAGCATTTT. It yields the protein CASSPTGTETSPQQYSNQPQHF.

The chain recombines TRBV11-2 with TRBJ1-2, with a weak D call TRBD1 (5 bases). From germline, CDR1 is SGHAT and CDR2 FQNNGV. The ends were cut back, 5 bases at V and 4 bases at J, with 17 bases in the middle. This CDR3 contains 15 residues. CDR3 sequence: CASSPGGVTSYGYTF. In DNA form, the CDR3 reads TGTGCCAGCAGCCCAGGAGGGGTAACCTCCTATGGCTACACCTTC.

The J gene is TRBJ2-2, the V gene TRBV19, with D possibly TRBD1 on 5 matching bases. The germline V gene encodes CDR1 LNHDA and CDR2 SQIVND (reference sequence). Trimming removed 3 bases from V and 7 bases from J, with 9 bases in between. This CDR3 has 13 amino acids. The CDR3 region is CASSILGDGELFF. DNA of the CDR3: TGTGCCAGTAGTATTCTAGGGGACGGGGAGCTGTTTTTT.